This T cell receptor beta chain is from a study of shared clonotypes between healthy human individuals. Study information: Sampling drew on donors who were a couple of women and a few men aged 18 to 49.

Unsorted PBMC contributed roughly 320 ng DNA, approximately 30,000 T cell genomes, to each replicate PCR. Generated by immunoSEQ multiplex PCR, the TCRdb table keeps only in-frame clones and is missing some. The table lists around 440,000 clones, roughly three quarters of them singletons. The germline V gene has CDR1 MDHEN and CDR2 SYDVKM. This CDR3 region has 16 residues. V lost 2 bases and J lost 1, with 14 bases in between. Study results and caveats: What limited the represented genetic and exposure-history diversity was the small number of donors.

A remark on this clone: The antigen remains undetermined.

What was sequenced was PBMCs. The sequence derives from a middle-aged woman in good health. Some clones in this sample may be carry-over from other donors' samples. V gene TRBV28 combines with J gene TRBJ1-1; D unresolved. The chain's CDR3 is CASSLPRLGTNTEAFF. The CDR3, as DNA: TGTGCCAGCAGTTTACCCAGACTGGGAACGAACACTGAAGCTTTCTTT.